The 12 T cell receptor beta chains below were found in one sample sequenced in a study of T cells in Graves' hyperthyroidism and ophthalmopathy. RNA transcripts served as the template for amplifying TCR beta CDR3 regions. Initially, a first-round RT-PCR of the TCR CDR3 employed the HTBI primer set. TCRdb analysed the multiplex PCR reads with MiXCR anew, one entry per CDR3 protein. The data show approximately 400,000 distinct CDR3 sequences, with 15% to 19% seen just once and 28% held by the top ten. What was sequenced was blood. Receptors were obtained from a woman aged 18-30 years with Graves' hyperthyroidism that later progressed to Graves' ophthalmopathy.

This clonotype was seen repeatedly, ten times or more. The chain recombines TRBV27 with TRBJ2-1; TRBD2 aligns across 9 bases. This CDR3 has 15 residues. The V gene's germline CDR1 is MNHEY and CDR2 SMNVEV (reference sequence). J was trimmed by 3 bases and V by 6 bases; bases with no gene match: 6. In nucleotides, the CDR3 is TGTGCCAGCAGACCAAGCGGGAGGCGCTACAATGAGCAGTTCTTC. Its translation is CASRPSGRRYNEQFF.

This clonotype was observed at least ten times. The gene calls are TRBV9 and TRBJ1-1, with D tentatively TRBD1 (6 bases). The germline CDR1 and CDR2 sequences are SGDLS and YYNGEE. There are 13 residues in the CDR3. Trimming left V 0 bases short and J 3 bases short, with 6 bases between. CDR3 DNA sequence: TGTGCCAGCAGCGTAGACAGGGACACTGAAGCTTTCTTT. This codes for CASSVDRDTEAFF.

The chain is built from TRBV10-3 and TRBJ1-1, with D perhaps TRBD1 (5 bases). The germline CDR1 and CDR2 sequences are ENHRY and SYGVKD. The CDR3 runs 16 residues. V was trimmed by 5 bases and J by 0 bases, leaving 16 bases between them. The CDR3 loop is CAISRQGGRLNTEAFF. The CDR3 DNA reads as TGTGCCATCAGTCGCCAGGGAGGCCGTCTGAACACTGAAGCTTTCTTT.

This clonotype was recorded many times. CDR3 DNA: TGTGCCAGCGTCAATGTAGCGGGAGCCGAGCAGTTCTTC. This translates into CASVNVAGAEQFF. The rearrangement joins TRBV27 to TRBJ2-1, with 9 bases fitting TRBD2. The CDR3 is 13 amino acids. The ends lost 8 bases at V and 10 bases at J; junction bases unmatched: 9. Germline CDR1 is MNHEY and CDR2 is SMNVEV (reference sequence).

The V and J genes are TRBV10-1 and TRBJ2-2; 8 positions agree with TRBD1. Germline CDR1 is WNHNN and CDR2 is SYGVQD (reference sequence). The CDR3 totals 21 residues. The V segment lost 7 bases and the J segment 1 base; nucleotides outside the gene matches: 23. The CDR3 region has the DNA TGCGCCAGCAATACCCCCACTCAAAATCGGGACAGGTGGTGGAACACCGGGGAGCTGTTTTTT. This codes for CASNTPTQNRDRWWNTGELFF.

The chain is built from TRBV4-3 and TRBJ1-5; D unresolved. Trimming stripped 1 base from V and 5 bases from J, with 12 bases between. Looked up from germline, CDR1 is LGHNA and CDR2 is YSLEER. This CDR3 has 15 amino acids. CDR3 coding DNA: TGCGCCAGCAGCCAAGTGGGAGGAAACGATCAGCCCCAGCATTTT. It codes for CASSQVGGNDQPQHF.

This clonotype has a count of ten or more. V usage is TRBV5-1 and J usage is TRBJ2-3; 8 positions agree with TRBD2. This CDR3 has 14 amino acids. Germline CDR1 and CDR2: SGHRS and YFSETQ. V trimming: 6 bases; J trimming: 2 bases; junction bases outside the gene matches: 5. The CDR3 reads CASKLAGTTDTQYF. The CDR3 bases are TGCGCCAGCAAATTAGCGGGAACCACAGATACGCAGTATTTT.

The CDR3 DNA sequence: TGCGCCAGCAGCTTTTGGGGGAGTAGCACCGGGGAGCTGTTTTTT. Its protein product is CASSFWGSSTGELFF. The V call is TRBV5-1, the J call TRBJ2-2, with D possibly being TRBD1 or TRBD2 (5 bases each). The germline gives CDR1 SGHRS, CDR2 YFSETQ. V lost 2 bases and J 4 bases, leaving 12 bases between the germline ends. The CDR3 has 15 residues.

The chain employs TRBV7-9 and TRBJ1-2; 9 bases agree with TRBD1. Germline V CDR1 and CDR2: SEHNR, FQNEAQ (reference sequence). CDR3 size: 16 residues. V was pared by 4 bases and J by 3 bases, with 9 bases of the junction left unmatched. The CDR3 spells CASSSSRTGVYYGYTF. The CDR3 DNA sequence: TGTGCCAGCAGCTCCAGTAGGACAGGGGTTTACTATGGCTACACCTTC.

Many counts were recorded for this clonotype. The chain has TRBV7-2 and TRBJ2-7; possible D gene TRBD2, 6 bases. Trimming removed 5 bases at V and 3 bases at J, with 17 bases between. The CDR3 has 15 residues. The germline V gene encodes CDR1 SGHTA and CDR2 FQGNSA. The CDR3: CASSPGPGVYYEQYF. In DNA form, the CDR3 reads TGTGCCAGCAGCCCCGGCCCGGGGGTCTACTACGAGCAGTACTTC.

This clonotype appeared a few times. The chain uses TRBV5-6 and TRBJ2-3; tentative D call: TRBD2 (5 bases). The V end was cut by 3 bases, the J end by 0 bases, with 11 bases between. The V gene's germline CDR1 is SGHDT and CDR2 YYEEEE. The CDR3 length is 15 residues. CDR3 protein: CASSWTPGSTDTQYF. The CDR3 nucleotides are TGTGCCAGCAGCTGGACTCCCGGGAGCACAGATACGCAGTATTTT.

This chain links TRBV5-4 with TRBJ2-1; 11 bases match TRBD2. This CDR3 comprises 14 residues. Germline V lookup: CDR1 SGHNT, CDR2 YYREEE (reference sequence). The J segment lost 12 bases and the V segment lost 0 bases, leaving 5 bases of the junction unmatched. The CDR3 sequence: CASSLGASGRSQFF. In DNA, the CDR3 is TGTGCCAGCAGCTTGGGGGCTAGCGGGAGGTCGCAGTTCTTC.